The 28 T cell receptor beta chains below come from one sample, sequenced in a study of spatial heterogeneity in lung cancer. Study results and limitations: Higher tumor mutation counts went along with higher counts of expanded intratumoral alpha and beta TCRs.

These receptors' targets are unknown. Specified time point: sample taken at primary tumor resection. In TCRdb, the 5' RACE reads were re-called with MiXCR into one record per CDR3 protein. The data show roughly 20,000 distinct CDR3 sequences, with over 2.5% seen just once and 7.7% held by the top ten. The sequenced sample was lung tumor tissue, obtained at surgery. The receptors were gathered from a male donor with early-stage non-small cell lung cancer.

This clonotype appeared many times. CDR3 residues: CASSRGQHTDTQYF. CDR3 DNA: TGTGCCAGCAGCCGGGGACAGCACACAGATACGCAGTATTTT. This sequence joins TRBV14 and TRBJ2-3; TRBD1 aligns across 7 bases. The V gene's germline CDR1 is SGHDN and CDR2 FVKESK. Trimming at V came to 4 bases and at J to 2 bases, leaving 3 bases not matched to a gene. This CDR3 spans 14 amino acids.

This clonotype was detected only a few times. Possible read error: a much larger clone is one base away. The chain uses TRBV19 and TRBJ1-2; the D is unclear. Germline CDR1 LNHDA, CDR2 SQIVND (reference sequence). V gave up 2 bases and J gave up 4 bases, with 8 bases separating them. The CDR3 spans 13 residues. CDR3 sequence: CASSITVRYGYTF. For the CDR3, the DNA is TGTGCCAGTAGTATAACGGTTCGCTATGGCTACACCTTC.

This clonotype was found many times. V usage is TRBV4-2 and J usage is TRBJ2-6; no reliable D call. The CDR3 covers 19 residues. V was cut by 3 bases and J by 0 bases, with 18 bases left in between. The germline gives CDR1 LGHNA, CDR2 YNFKEQ. CDR3 sequence (DNA): TGTGCCAGCAGCCAGAACGAGGTTCGGACCGGCTCTGGGGCCAACGTCCTGACTTTC. It codes for CASSQNEVRTGSGANVLTF.

This clonotype appeared many times. The chain recombines TRBV12-3 or TRBV12-4 with TRBJ2-3; possible D gene TRBD1, 6 bases. V shed 10 bases and J shed 3 bases, with 20 bases lying between them. The CDR3 runs to 15 residues. This chain's CDR3 is CATRQAIGHTDTQYF. Here the CDR3 DNA reads TGTGCCACGAGACAGGCCATAGGTCATACAGATACGCAGTATTTT.

Many counts were recorded for this clonotype. The rearrangement joins TRBV7-2 to TRBJ2-5, with 9 bases matching TRBD2. This CDR3 has 15 amino acids. Germline V gene lookup returns CDR1 SGHTA and CDR2 FQGNSA. The ends lost 2 bases at V and 4 bases at J; junction bases unmatched: 5. The chain's CDR3 is CASSLYAGGGETQYF. The CDR3 DNA reads as TGTGCCAGCAGCTTATACGCGGGAGGGGGAGAGACCCAGTACTTC.

This clonotype was observed at least ten times. The chain carries TRBV9 and TRBJ2-2, with 7 bases lining up with TRBD1. This CDR3 is 14 amino acids long. J lost 3 bases, V lost 7 bases, and 6 bases had no gene match. Germline V gene data show CDR1 as SGDLS and CDR2 as YYNGEE. The CDR3 loop is CASGRQGDTGELFF. As DNA, the CDR3 is TGTGCCAGCGGGAGACAGGGAGACACCGGGGAGCTGTTTTTT.

This clonotype was counted at least ten times. V usage is TRBV12-3 or TRBV12-4 and J usage is TRBJ2-2; a possible D gene is TRBD2 (6 bases). This CDR3 is built from 14 residues. The ends were cut back, 4 bases at V and 3 bases at J, with 9 bases in the middle. The CDR3 sequence is CASSSGLYTGELFF. In DNA, the CDR3 is TGTGCCAGCAGTTCGGGACTTTACACCGGGGAGCTGTTTTTT.

This clonotype was picked up many times. The CDR3 DNA reads TGTGCCAGCAGCTCGGGGAGGAATCCCACAGATACGCAGTATTTT. Translated: CASSSGRNPTDTQYF. The rearrangement uses TRBV11-3 and TRBJ2-3; TRBD2 is a possible D gene (6 bases). The CDR3 runs 15 residues. The ends were cut back, 4 bases at V and 2 bases at J, with 13 bases in the middle. CDR1 is SGHNT, CDR2 YENEEA, per germline.

This clonotype was seen ten or more times. This chain links TRBV11-3 with TRBJ2-1; the D gene could be TRBD1 or TRBD2 (5 bases each). This CDR3 has 15 amino acids. V lost 6 bases, J lost 6 bases, and 18 bases lay in between. CDR1 is SGHNT, CDR2 YENEEA, per germline. The CDR3 coding sequence is TGTGCCAGCAGTATATGGGGGTTCGAGATCAATGAGCAGTTCTTC. Translation: CASSIWGFEINEQFF.

This clonotype is classed as medium-sized. The J gene is TRBJ2-1, the V gene TRBV12-3 or TRBV12-4; perhaps TRBD1 as D (5 bases). The CDR3 length is 14 residues. Deletions cut 8 bases from V and 0 bases from J, with 11 bases between. CDR3 nucleotides: TGTGCCAGCTCGACAGACACCTCCTACAATGAGCAGTTCTTC. This codes for CASSTDTSYNEQFF.

This clonotype was seen ten or more times. The chain couples TRBV6-5 to TRBJ2-1; D may be TRBD1 or TRBD2 (5 bases each). CDR3 length: 16 residues. The V end lost 4 bases, the J end lost 7 bases, and 20 bases lay between the germline ends. Germline assignment: CDR1 MNHEY and CDR2 SVGAGI. The CDR3 spells CASSSPGTAVGNEQFF. The CDR3 DNA reads as TGTGCCAGCAGTTCCCCCGGGACCGCGGTGGGGAATGAGCAGTTCTTC.

Ten or more counts support this clonotype. This CDR3 reads CASRTSGSSYNEQFF. The CDR3 nucleotides are TGTGCCAGCAGAACTAGCGGGAGCTCCTACAATGAGCAGTTCTTC. The rearrangement joins TRBV6-5 to TRBJ2-1, with TRBD2 identical over 11 bases. V was pared by 6 bases and J by 0 bases, with 1 base of the junction left unmatched. The CDR3 consists of 15 residues. From germline, CDR1 is MNHEY and CDR2 SVGAGI.

This clonotype has a count of ten or more. The CDR3 here is CASSLTTDTQYF. The CDR3 nucleotides are TGCGCCAGCAGCTTAACGACAGATACGCAGTATTTT. This chain links TRBV5-1 with TRBJ2-3; D ambiguous. CDR3 length equals 12 residues. The V end was cut by 2 bases, the J end by 3 bases, with 4 bases between. The germline CDR1 and CDR2 sequences are SGHRS and YFSETQ.

This clonotype was counted ten times or more. This sequence joins TRBV25-1 and TRBJ2-5; 10 positions agree with TRBD1. J was trimmed by 2 bases and V by 3 bases; bases with no gene match: 9. The CDR3 length is 17 residues. CDR1 and CDR2 (germline): MGHDK, SYGVNS. The CDR3 protein is CASSDLWDRGKQETQYF. Here the CDR3 DNA reads TGTGCCAGCAGTGATCTGTGGGACAGGGGTAAGCAAGAGACCCAGTACTTC.

This clonotype was seen at least ten times. This chain connects TRBV6-1 to TRBJ1-1, with a tentative D call TRBD1 (6 bases). CDR1 MNHNS and CDR2 SASEGT come from the germline V gene. This CDR3 has 15 residues. Trimming cost V 8 bases and J 2 bases, with 18 bases left between them. CDR3 DNA: TGTGCCAGCTCGCCCCAGGGGCCAGCTAACACTGAAGCTTTCTTT. Amino acid sequence: CASSPQGPANTEAFF.

This clonotype has ten or more counts. The chain employs TRBV5-1 and TRBJ1-6, with a weak D call TRBD1 (6 bases). In germline, CDR1 is SGHRS, CDR2 YFSETQ. This CDR3 comprises 16 residues. V was shortened by 4 bases and J by 9 bases, with 20 bases between the two germline ends. The CDR3 here is CASSQNDRSIRSPLHF. CDR3 DNA: TGCGCCAGCAGCCAGAACGACAGGTCGATCCGTTCACCCCTCCACTTT.

This clonotype was seen ten or more times. The V gene is TRBV18, the J gene TRBJ1-1; 7 bases fit TRBD1. V gave up 3 bases and J gave up 5 bases; unmatched junction bases: 3. Germline CDR1 KGHSH, CDR2 LQKENI. This CDR3 has 13 residues. The CDR3 protein is CASSPIQGTEAFF. CDR3 DNA: TGTGCCAGCTCACCGATACAGGGGACTGAAGCTTTCTTT.

This clonotype has a count of ten or more. The gene calls are TRBV5-1 and TRBJ2-2; the D is unclear. CDR1 is SGHRS and CDR2 is YFSETQ in the germline V gene. The CDR3 has 14 amino acids. V dropped 0 bases and J dropped 1 base, with 4 bases sitting between them. In DNA form, the CDR3 reads TGCGCCAGCAGCTTGGGCGGGAACACCGGGGAGCTGTTTTTT. It translates to CASSLGGNTGELFF. The full variable domain, in which reference TRBV5-1 and TRBJ2-2 provide the parts outside the CDR3, is KAGVTQTPRYLIKTRGQQVTLSCSPISGHRSVSWYQQTPGQGLQFLFEYFSETQRNKGNFPGRFSGRQFSNSRSEMNVSTLELGDSALYLCASSLGGNTGELFFGEGSRLTVL.

This clonotype is termed medium-sized. This chain connects TRBV9 to TRBJ2-7; 7 bases fit TRBD2. Germline V gene sequence: CDR1 SGDLS, CDR2 YYNGEE. CDR3 length: 15 amino acids. V shed 7 bases, J shed 6 bases, and the junction held 16 bases outside the gene matches. CDR3 sequence: CASSPSRGLPSEQYF. The CDR3 DNA is TGTGCCAGCTCCCCGTCCCGGGGACTACCTTCCGAGCAGTACTTC.

This clonotype was counted at least ten times. V and J are TRBV28 and TRBJ2-7; 13 bases match TRBD2. V was pared by 8 bases and J by 5 bases, with 15 bases of the junction left unmatched. CDR3 length equals 17 residues. Germline CDR1 reads MDHEN; CDR2 reads SYDVKM. CDR3: CASRTSGSPIGSDEQYF. The CDR3 nucleotides are TGTGCCAGCCGGACTAGCGGGAGTCCGATAGGGAGTGACGAGCAGTACTTC. The whole variable domain, remainder taken from reference TRBV28 and TRBJ2-7, is DVKVTQSSRYLVKRTGEKVFLECVQDMDHENMFWYRQDPGLGLRLIYFSYDVKMKEKGDIPEGYSVSREKKERFSLILESASTNQTSMYLCASRTSGSPIGSDEQYFGPGTRLTVT.

This clonotype was counted ten times or more. The chain recombines TRBV24-1 with TRBJ2-3, with a tentative D call TRBD1 (5 bases). Per germline, CDR1 KGHDR and CDR2 SFDVKD. This CDR3 has 16 amino acids. Trimming took off 3 bases at V and 3 bases at J, with 15 bases between the two ends. CDR3 nucleotide sequence: TGTGCCACCAGTGATCCTCAGGGTATGGAAACAGATACGCAGTATTTT. Its translation is CATSDPQGMETDTQYF.

This clonotype was seen many times. The V call is TRBV4-3, the J call TRBJ1-1; unclear D gene. This CDR3 has 14 residues. Trimming removed 2 bases from V and 0 bases from J, with 7 bases in between. Germline V gene data show CDR1 as LGHNA and CDR2 as YSLEER. The CDR3 region has the DNA TGCGCCAGCAGCCAATCTACGGTGAACACTGAAGCTTTCTTT. Translated, it gives CASSQSTVNTEAFF.

This clonotype was observed many times. J is TRBJ2-7 and V is TRBV5-1; 8 bases fit TRBD1. The ends lost 0 bases at V and 5 bases at J; junction bases unmatched: 7. The CDR3 has 15 amino acids. Germline V lookup: CDR1 SGHRS, CDR2 YFSETQ. CDR3 amino acids: CASSLAAGGEDEQYF. In DNA form, the CDR3 reads TGCGCCAGCAGCTTGGCGGCAGGGGGCGAGGACGAGCAGTACTTC. The whole variable domain, filled in from reference TRBV5-1 and TRBJ2-7, reads KAGVTQTPRYLIKTRGQQVTLSCSPISGHRSVSWYQQTPGQGLQFLFEYFSETQRNKGNFPGRFSGRQFSNSRSEMNVSTLELGDSALYLCASSLAAGGEDEQYFGPGTRLTVT.

This clonotype was recorded many times. V gene TRBV13 combines with J gene TRBJ2-1; 12 bases align to TRBD2. This CDR3 is built from 14 residues. The germline CDR1 and CDR2 sequences are PRHDT and FYEKMQ (reference sequence). V was pared by 9 bases and J by 14 bases, with 14 bases of the junction left unmatched. The CDR3 bases are TGTGCCAGTTCGGCTAGCGGGAGGGCACTTCTAAAGTTCTTC. Its protein product is CASSASGRALLKFF.

This clonotype showed up many times. The gene calls are TRBV3-1 and TRBJ1-6; D is ambiguous. V shed 0 bases and J shed 10 bases, with 4 bases lying between them. CDR3 length equals 12 residues. Germline CDR1 is LGHDT and CDR2 is YNNKEL (reference sequence). CDR3 residues: CASSQDPSPLHF. The DNA for the CDR3 is TGTGCCAGCAGCCAAGACCCCTCACCCCTCCACTTT.

This clonotype occurred many times. The chain is built from TRBV20-1 and TRBJ2-3; 7 bases agree with TRBD2. Germline CDR1 and CDR2: DFQATT and SNEGSKA (reference sequence). The junction had 18 bases not matched to a gene; V was cut back by 5 bases and J by 7 bases. This CDR3 has 16 residues. The CDR3 bases are TGCAGTGCTCAGGGACTACCGGGGGAGGTTCCACATACGCAGTATTTT. Its protein product is CSAQGLPGEVPHTQYF.

This clonotype has at least ten counts. The chain employs TRBV6-6 and TRBJ2-3, with D unresolved. V gave up 6 bases and J gave up 2 bases, with 18 bases separating them. The CDR3 spans 16 residues. Germline V gene data show CDR1 as MNHNY and CDR2 as SVGAGI (reference sequence). CDR3 amino acids: CASRDPGPIYTDTQYF. The CDR3 region has the DNA TGTGCCAGCAGGGACCCTGGGCCTATTTACACAGATACGCAGTATTTT.

This clonotype has at least ten counts. The gene calls are TRBV5-1 and TRBJ2-1; D is possibly TRBD2 (5 bases). CDR1 is SGHRS and CDR2 is YFSETQ in the germline V gene. The length of the CDR3 is 15 residues. V was trimmed by 5 bases and J by 2 bases, leaving 14 bases between them. The CDR3, as DNA: TGCGCCAGCAGGATCGTCCCCGGGGCCTACAATGAGCAGTTCTTC. The encoded protein is CASRIVPGAYNEQFF.